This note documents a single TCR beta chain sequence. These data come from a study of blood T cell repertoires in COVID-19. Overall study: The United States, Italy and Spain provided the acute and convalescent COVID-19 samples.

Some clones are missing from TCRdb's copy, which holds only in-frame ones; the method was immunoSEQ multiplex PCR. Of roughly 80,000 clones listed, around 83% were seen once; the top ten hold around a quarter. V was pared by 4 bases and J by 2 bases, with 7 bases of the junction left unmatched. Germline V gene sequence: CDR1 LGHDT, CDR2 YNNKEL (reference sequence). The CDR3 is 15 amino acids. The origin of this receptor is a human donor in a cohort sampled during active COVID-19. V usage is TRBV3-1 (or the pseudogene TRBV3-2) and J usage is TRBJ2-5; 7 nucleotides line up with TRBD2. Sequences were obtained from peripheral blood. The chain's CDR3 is CASSLQRGIQETQYF. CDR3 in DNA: TGTGCCAGCAGCCTCCAGCGGGGAATACAAGAGACCCAGTACTTC.